Listed below are T cell receptor beta chains from one sample, sequenced in a study of blood T cell repertoires in COVID-19. Generated by immunoSEQ multiplex PCR, the TCRdb table keeps only in-frame clones and is missing some. The table lists roughly 200,000 clones, 65% to 90% of them singletons. The specimen sequenced was peripheral blood. Receptors originate from a human donor in a cohort sampled during active COVID-19. CDR3s include the opening cysteine and the closing phenylalanine or tryptophan. A D gene is named only where the DNA matches it firmly. Expanded clones are given a class, and other clones once, few, many or no size at all.

d_gene: .; j_gene: TRBJ2-3; v_gene: TRBV6-6; abundance: .; CDR3nt: TGTGCCAGCAGTTACCAGCAGCGAATTAGCACAGATACGCAGTATTTT; CDR3aa: CASSYQQRISTDTQYF
d_gene: TRBD1; j_gene: TRBJ2-7; v_gene: TRBV29-1; abundance: .; CDR3nt: TGCAGCGTTGGGACAGGGGGCATTTACGAGCAGTACTTC; CDR3aa: CSVGTGGIYEQYF
d_gene: TRBD2; j_gene: TRBJ2-7; v_gene: TRBV29-1; abundance: .; CDR3nt: TGCAGCGTTGAGGGGGAGGGGAGTAGGGACTACGAGCAGTACTTC; CDR3aa: CSVEGEGSRDYEQYF
d_gene: .; j_gene: TRBJ2-7; v_gene: TRBV6-2/TRBV6-3; abundance: few; CDR3nt: TGTGCCAGCAGTTACCGGGACAGCGGGGAGCAGTACTTC; CDR3aa: CASSYRDSGEQYF
d_gene: .; j_gene: TRBJ2-3; v_gene: TRBV6-5; abundance: .; CDR3nt: TGTGCCAGCACCCATCGGACTGGCACAGATACGCAGTATTTT; CDR3aa: CASTHRTGTDTQYF
d_gene: .; j_gene: TRBJ2-7; v_gene: TRBV3-1/TRBV3-2; abundance: once; CDR3nt: TGTGCCAGCAGCCAAGAAGGGCGCAGGGTGGAGTTACCTACGCTCTACGAGCAGTACTTC; CDR3aa: CASSQEGRRVELPTLYEQYF
d_gene: .; j_gene: TRBJ1-1; v_gene: TRBV5-6; abundance: .; CDR3nt: TGTGCCAGCAGCTTGGCGCTGGGAGTTACCACTGAAGCTTTCTTT; CDR3aa: CASSLALGVTTEAFF
d_gene: TRBD1; j_gene: TRBJ1-4; v_gene: TRBV7-6; abundance: .; CDR3nt: TGTGCCAGCAGTGAGACAGGGCGATTTAATGAAAAACTGTTTTTT; CDR3aa: CASSETGRFNEKLFF
d_gene: .; j_gene: TRBJ2-1; v_gene: TRBV27; abundance: many; CDR3nt: TGTGCCAGCAGTTTAGTCTCCCCCTACAATGAGCAGTTCTTC; CDR3aa: CASSLVSPYNEQFF
d_gene: TRBD1; j_gene: TRBJ2-2; v_gene: TRBV4-3; abundance: .; CDR3nt: TGCGCCAGCACCATAGACAGGGCGAACACCGGGGAGCTGTTTTTT; CDR3aa: CASTIDRANTGELFF
d_gene: .; j_gene: TRBJ1-1; v_gene: TRBV12-3/TRBV12-4; abundance: .; CDR3nt: TGTGCCAGCACCACAGGGCGGAACACTGAAGCTTTCTTT; CDR3aa: CASTTGRNTEAFF
d_gene: TRBD1; j_gene: TRBJ1-2; v_gene: TRBV9; abundance: .; CDR3nt: TGTGCCAGCAGCGCCGGGACAGAGTATGGCTACACCTTC; CDR3aa: CASSAGTEYGYTF
d_gene: .; j_gene: TRBJ1-2; v_gene: TRBV5-1; abundance: .; CDR3nt: TGCGCCAGCAGCTTGGGTGGGCTCGGCTACACCTTC; CDR3aa: CASSLGGLGYTF
d_gene: .; j_gene: TRBJ1-2; v_gene: TRBV6-2/TRBV6-3; abundance: .; CDR3nt: TGTGCCAGCAGTTTAGGACAAATCTATGGCTACACCTTC; CDR3aa: CASSLGQIYGYTF
d_gene: .; j_gene: TRBJ2-7; v_gene: TRBV29-1; abundance: once; CDR3nt: TGCAGCGTTGATGTCGGGAGTGGGGCCTACGAGCAGTACTTC; CDR3aa: CSVDVGSGAYEQYF
d_gene: .; j_gene: TRBJ2-5; v_gene: TRBV11-3; abundance: .; CDR3nt: TGTGCCAGCAGCCCTTCACTGCAAGAGACCCAGTACTTC; CDR3aa: CASSPSLQETQYF
d_gene: TRBD2; j_gene: TRBJ2-7; v_gene: TRBV7-3; abundance: few; CDR3nt: TGTGCCAGCCGGGAGGGTCCCGGACCCTACGAGCAGTACTTC; CDR3aa: CASREGPGPYEQYF
d_gene: TRBD2; j_gene: TRBJ2-7; v_gene: TRBV4-3; abundance: .; CDR3nt: TGCGCCAGCAGCCAAGATCGGGGACTAGCGGCTACCTACGAGCAGTACTTC; CDR3aa: CASSQDRGLAATYEQYF
d_gene: TRBD1; j_gene: TRBJ2-7; v_gene: TRBV3-1/TRBV3-2; abundance: .; CDR3nt: TGTGCCAGCAGCCCCCCGGACAGGAGGAACGAGCAGTACTTC; CDR3aa: CASSPPDRRNEQYF
d_gene: TRBD1; j_gene: TRBJ2-7; v_gene: TRBV12-3/TRBV12-4; abundance: .; CDR3nt: TGTGCCAGCAGTTTCGACAGGGACTACGAGCAGTACTTC; CDR3aa: CASSFDRDYEQYF
d_gene: TRBD1; j_gene: TRBJ2-7; v_gene: TRBV5-1; abundance: .; CDR3nt: TGCGCCAGCAGCACGGGACAGGGGGTAGACGAGCAGTACTTC; CDR3aa: CASSTGQGVDEQYF
d_gene: TRBD1; j_gene: TRBJ2-6; v_gene: TRBV10-3; abundance: .; CDR3nt: TGTGCCATCAGAGGGGGACAGGGCGACTCTGGGGCCAACGTCCTGACTTTC; CDR3aa: CAIRGGQGDSGANVLTF
d_gene: TRBD1; j_gene: TRBJ2-7; v_gene: TRBV27; abundance: .; CDR3nt: TGTGCCAGCAGTTTCCTTCAAGGGACAGGGGGGACCTACGAGCAGTACTTC; CDR3aa: CASSFLQGTGGTYEQYF
d_gene: .; j_gene: TRBJ1-1; v_gene: TRBV6-1; abundance: .; CDR3nt: TGTGCCAGCAGTGAAGCACCAGGGATAAACACTGAAGCTTTCTTT; CDR3aa: CASSEAPGINTEAFF
d_gene: .; j_gene: TRBJ2-7; v_gene: TRBV15; abundance: .; CDR3nt: TGTGCCACCAGCAGAGATACGAAGCAGGGGTGGAGGAACGAGCAGTACTTC; CDR3aa: CATSRDTKQGWRNEQYF
d_gene: TRBD2; j_gene: TRBJ2-7; v_gene: TRBV19; abundance: .; CDR3nt: TGTGCCAGTACCCGGCGGGGAGGGGCCTACGAGCAGTACTTC; CDR3aa: CASTRRGGAYEQYF
d_gene: TRBD2; j_gene: TRBJ2-7; v_gene: TRBV4-2; abundance: .; CDR3nt: TGTGCCAGCAGCCAAGGCGGAGCGGGAGGGGCCTACGAGCAGTACTTC; CDR3aa: CASSQGGAGGAYEQYF
d_gene: TRBD2; j_gene: TRBJ2-7; v_gene: TRBV27; abundance: .; CDR3nt: TGTGCCAGCAGTTTAGGGGCCCCCGGGACTAGCGTGTACGAGCAGTACTTC; CDR3aa: CASSLGAPGTSVYEQYF
d_gene: TRBD1; j_gene: TRBJ2-7; v_gene: TRBV4-1; abundance: .; CDR3nt: TGCGCCAGCAGCCAAGAGGGGACAGGTTCTTCCTACGAGCAGTACTTC; CDR3aa: CASSQEGTGSSYEQYF
d_gene: TRBD1; j_gene: TRBJ1-1; v_gene: TRBV29-1; abundance: .; CDR3nt: TGCAGCGTTGAAGAGACAGGGGCTGAAGCTTTCTTT; CDR3aa: CSVEETGAEAFF
d_gene: .; j_gene: TRBJ1-2; v_gene: TRBV6-1; abundance: .; CDR3nt: TGTGCCAGCAGTGAAGATAGCTATGGCTACACCTTC; CDR3aa: CASSEDSYGYTF
d_gene: TRBD1; j_gene: TRBJ1-2; v_gene: TRBV27; abundance: .; CDR3nt: TGTGCCAGCAGTTTATCCCGGACAGGGGCCTATGGCTACACCTTC; CDR3aa: CASSLSRTGAYGYTF
d_gene: .; j_gene: TRBJ1-6; v_gene: TRBV15; abundance: .; CDR3nt: TGTGCCACCAGCAGAGACCAGGGGAATGGAAATTCACCCCTCCACTTT; CDR3aa: CATSRDQGNGNSPLHF
d_gene: TRBD1; j_gene: TRBJ1-1; v_gene: TRBV13; abundance: .; CDR3nt: TGTGCCAGCAGCTTAGACAGGGGAGGTGGTAGAACTGAAGCTTTCTTT; CDR3aa: CASSLDRGGGRTEAFF
d_gene: TRBD1; j_gene: TRBJ2-7; v_gene: TRBV25-1; abundance: .; CDR3nt: TGTGCCAGCAGGGAGGGACAGGGGGCTCAGTACTTC; CDR3aa: CASREGQGAQYF
d_gene: .; j_gene: TRBJ1-2; v_gene: TRBV24-1; abundance: few; CDR3nt: TGTGCCACCAGTGATTTATACAGTTATGGCTACACCTTC; CDR3aa: CATSDLYSYGYTF
d_gene: TRBD2; j_gene: TRBJ2-3; v_gene: TRBV9; abundance: .; CDR3nt: TGTGCCAGCAGCGACCTAGCGGGAGGGCCGGGGACAGATACGCAGTATTTT; CDR3aa: CASSDLAGGPGTDTQYF
d_gene: .; j_gene: TRBJ1-6; v_gene: TRBV7-3; abundance: few; CDR3nt: TGTGCCAGCAGCTTAACTAGGCAGGGGAATTCACCCCTCCACTTT; CDR3aa: CASSLTRQGNSPLHF
d_gene: TRBD2; j_gene: TRBJ2-7; v_gene: TRBV27; abundance: .; CDR3nt: TGTGCCAGCAAAATTCAGCGGGGCCGGTACGAGCAGTACTTC; CDR3aa: CASKIQRGRYEQYF
d_gene: TRBD2; j_gene: TRBJ2-1; v_gene: TRBV4-3; abundance: .; CDR3nt: TGCGCCAGCAGCCAAGGAGGTAGCGGGAGTCGGACCATCTACAATGAGCAGTTCTTC; CDR3aa: CASSQGGSGSRTIYNEQFF
d_gene: .; j_gene: TRBJ2-7; v_gene: TRBV28; abundance: .; CDR3nt: TGTGCCAGCAGTCTGGGACTCCCCAGCCGAGAGCAGTACTTC; CDR3aa: CASSLGLPSREQYF
d_gene: TRBD1; j_gene: TRBJ2-7; v_gene: TRBV19; abundance: .; CDR3nt: TGTGCCAGTACCCCGAGGGACAGATCAATGGGCCCCGGGGAGCAGTACTTC; CDR3aa: CASTPRDRSMGPGEQYF
d_gene: TRBD2; j_gene: TRBJ2-3; v_gene: TRBV12-5; abundance: .; CDR3nt: TGTGCTAGTGGTTCCTCAGGGGGACTAGCGCCAGATACGCAGTATTTT; CDR3aa: CASGSSGGLAPDTQYF
d_gene: .; j_gene: TRBJ1-2; v_gene: TRBV6-6; abundance: .; CDR3nt: TGTGCCAGCAGTCCAGGGTATGGCTACACCTTC; CDR3aa: CASSPGYGYTF
d_gene: .; j_gene: TRBJ1-1; v_gene: TRBV9; abundance: once; CDR3nt: TGTGCCAGCAGTCCCAGCACCCCGGGGACTGAAGCTTTCTTT; CDR3aa: CASSPSTPGTEAFF
d_gene: TRBD2; j_gene: TRBJ2-2; v_gene: TRBV6-4; abundance: few; CDR3nt: TGTGCCAGCAGTGACACGGCGGGAGAAGCCGGGGAGCTGTTTTTT; CDR3aa: CASSDTAGEAGELFF